A selection of T cell receptor beta chains follows, all from one sample in a study of cytomegalovirus exposure and HLA in healthy donors. The assay was immunoSEQ multiplex PCR, and TCRdb's table has in-frame clones only and misses some. The repertoire holds 55,000 to 80,000 clones, with 85% to 95% as singletons. The sequencing sample was made of PBMCs. The origin of the receptors is a woman aged 18-29 years in good health and CMV-seropositive. The CDR3 runs from the conserved cysteine through the conserved F or W. A D gene is named only where the DNA matches it firmly. For some rows the clone size is stated as once, few or many, or as a class when expanded; others skip it.

v_gene	j_gene	d_gene	abundance	CDR3aa	CDR3nt
TRBV4-2	TRBJ2-3	TRBD2	-	CASSQETSGGTDTQYF	TGTGCCAGCAGCCAAGAGACTAGCGGGGGCACAGATACGCAGTATTTT
TRBV15	TRBJ1-1	-	-	CATSSWSYFEAFF	TGTGCCACCAGCAGTTGGTCCTACTTCGAAGCTTTCTTT
TRBV2	TRBJ1-2	-	-	CASPGFGYTF	TGTGCCAGCCCAGGATTTGGCTACACCTTC
TRBV7-6	TRBJ2-2	-	-	CASSPHPPGTGELFF	TGTGCCAGCAGCCCTCATCCTCCAGGCACCGGGGAGCTGTTTTTT
TRBV15	TRBJ2-1	TRBD1	once	CATSSSRQGYNEQFF	TGTGCCACCAGCAGTAGCAGACAGGGGTACAATGAGCAGTTCTTC
TRBV7-2	TRBJ2-7	-	-	CASSLQGYEQYF	TGTGCCAGCAGCTTACAGGGATACGAGCAGTACTTC
TRBV13	TRBJ1-4	-	-	CASSLGTAEKLFF	TGTGCCAGCAGCTTAGGGACAGCTGAAAAACTGTTTTTT
TRBV27	TRBJ2-4	-	-	CASSPTGPKNIQYF	TGTGCCAGCAGTCCGACAGGACCCAAAAACATTCAGTACTTC
TRBV7-3	TRBJ1-2	-	-	CASSLAGPGRVSNGYTF	TGTGCCAGCAGCTTAGCGGGTCCGGGGAGGGTTTCGAATGGCTACACCTTC
TRBV7-9	TRBJ1-5	TRBD1	-	CASSFFSGTVTYQPQHF	TGTGCCAGCAGCTTCTTCTCGGGGACAGTAACCTATCAGCCCCAGCATTTT
TRBV29-1	TRBJ2-3	TRBD2	once	CSAGLAGGTDTQYF	TGCAGCGCTGGACTAGCGGGGGGCACAGATACGCAGTATTTT
TRBV7-2	TRBJ2-1	-	-	CASSYLTSSYNEQFF	TGTGCCAGCTCTTATCTAACGAGCTCCTACAATGAGCAGTTCTTC
TRBV27	TRBJ2-1	TRBD2	-	CASSWEGYNEQFF	TGTGCCAGCAGTTGGGAGGGCTACAATGAGCAGTTCTTC
TRBV7-8	TRBJ1-4	TRBD1	-	CASSLQGYYEKLFF	TGTGCCAGCAGCCTACAGGGGTACTATGAAAAACTGTTTTTT
TRBV7-2	TRBJ1-3	TRBD1	-	CASSFRDRGGNTIYF	TGTGCCAGCAGCTTCAGGGACAGGGGGGGAAACACCATATATTTT
TRBV14	TRBJ2-3	TRBD2	once	CASSQIAGVSTDTQYF	TGTGCCAGCAGCCAAATAGCGGGGGTGAGCACAGATACGCAGTATTTT
TRBV5-1	TRBJ1-4	TRBD1	-	CASSGPGQGSEKLFF	TGCGCCAGCAGCGGCCCGGGACAGGGGTCGGAAAAACTGTTTTTT
TRBV2	TRBJ1-2	-	-	CASRGADRTNYGYTF	TGTGCCAGCAGGGGGGCGGACAGAACAAACTATGGCTACACCTTC
TRBV19	TRBJ2-1	TRBD2	-	CASSIGTSAYEQFF	TGTGCCAGTAGTATTGGGACTAGCGCCTATGAGCAGTTCTTC
TRBV4-2	TRBJ2-2	-	-	CASSQSGARDTGELFF	TGTGCCAGCAGCCAATCAGGGGCTCGGGACACCGGGGAGCTGTTTTTT
TRBV28	TRBJ1-2	-	-	CASSPYRGKTPFGYTF	TGTGCCAGCAGCCCCTATAGGGGAAAGACGCCCTTTGGCTACACCTTC
TRBV9	TRBJ1-6	-	-	CASSAGGLDNSPLHF	TGTGCCAGCAGCGCGGGGGGATTGGATAATTCACCCCTCCACTTT
TRBV19	TRBJ2-7	TRBD2	-	CASSPTSGSSYEQYF	TGTGCCAGTAGTCCGACTAGCGGGAGTAGCTACGAGCAGTACTTC
TRBV19	TRBJ2-7	-	once	CASSIGWGPYEQYF	TGTGCCAGTAGTATAGGCTGGGGGCCCTACGAGCAGTACTTC
TRBV27	TRBJ1-2	-	-	CASAQGDVPYGYTF	TGTGCCAGCGCGCAGGGCGATGTCCCCTATGGCTACACCTTC
TRBV27	TRBJ2-1	TRBD2	once	CASSIQRLAGQSQFF	TGTGCCAGCAGTATCCAAAGACTAGCGGGGCAAAGTCAGTTCTTC
TRBV4-2	TRBJ1-1	-	-	CASSQDRGVNTEAFF	TGTGCCAGCAGCCAAGACCGGGGGGTGAACACTGAAGCTTTCTTT
TRBV5-1	TRBJ1-1	-	-	CASSSGNTEAFF	TGCGCCAGCAGCTCAGGGAACACTGAAGCTTTCTTT
TRBV28	TRBJ2-7	-	-	CASSSPSRSYEQYF	TGTGCCAGCAGTTCCCCCAGCAGGTCCTACGAGCAGTACTTC
TRBV28	TRBJ2-5	-	-	CASSLGQYSRETQYF	TGTGCCAGCAGTTTAGGACAGTACTCCAGGGAGACCCAGTACTTC
TRBV7-3	TRBJ2-1	-	once	CASSPRQDNEQFF	TGTGCCAGCAGCCCGCGACAGGACAATGAGCAGTTCTTC
TRBV19	TRBJ1-2	-	-	CASSLGQFNYGYTF	TGTGCCAGTAGCCTCGGACAGTTTAACTATGGCTACACCTTC
TRBV6-5	TRBJ2-3	TRBD2	-	CASSPRAGGPDTQYF	TGTGCCAGCAGCCCGCGCGCGGGAGGACCAGATACGCAGTATTTT
TRBV28	TRBJ2-7	-	-	CASSSIADTSYEQYF	TGTGCCAGCAGTTCAATAGCGGACACATCCTACGAGCAGTACTTC